This note documents a single T cell receptor beta chain sequence. Its target antigen remains unknown. No base quality values were provided; no much bigger clone lies one nucleotide off. CDR1 and CDR2 are drawn from the germline V gene (reference sequence): DFQATT, SNEGSKA. V is reduced by 1 base and J by 6 bases, leaving a spacing of 10 bases between them. Spanning cysteine to phenylalanine, the CDR3 consists of 13 amino acids. Only the CDR3 DNA is retained, 39 bases long and in frame from the first base. These data originate in a study of metastatic and nonmetastatic thyroid tumors (dated by TCRdb to 2018 to 2020). Concerning the study at large: Repertoires were compared across peripheral blood and tumor or nodule tissue samples from malignant and benign thyroid patients.

Here is what the overall study found, with its caveats: In both blood and tumor samples, TCR beta diversity was reported to be significantly higher in malignant tumors than in benign nodules.

The library was produced with PCR. This sample was sequenced with an Illumina HiSeq 4000. The TCR beta-chain CDR3 region of each patient was profiled by high-throughput sequencing. Concerning the study's data processing: Drawing on CDR3 differences between clinicopathological groups, the researchers built a classifier meant to tell apart patients with distant-metastatic papillary thyroid cancer. To measure repertoire diversity the researchers used the Shannon index, while the Morisita-Horn index served to gauge how similar the tumor and blood repertoires were. The public sequencing data were trimmed at Q25 with fastp and processed into clonotypes with MiXCR by TCRdb, which kept only in-frame beta chains. The V and J calls follow TCRdb's processing rather than the paper's. The sample data list tens of thousands of clones, and roughly 19% of these were observed just once. Clones ranked in the top ten supply approximately 20% of the sample.

Before undergoing thyroid surgery, none of the patients had been given any kind of treatment. Patient clinical samples collected from 2012 to 2018 were retrospectively analysed using T-cell receptor beta sequencing. This receptor chain uses TRBV20-1 and TRBJ2-1, with TRBD1 perhaps the D gene, on 5 matching bases. This TCR derives from a female donor with papillary thyroid cancer or a benign thyroid nodule (not recorded which). Some clones in this sample may be carry-over from other donors' samples. Sequencing was performed on blood. The nucleotides read TGCAGTGCTAGAGGTGGACACCTCAATGAGCAGTTCTTC. It translates to CSARGGHLNEQFF.